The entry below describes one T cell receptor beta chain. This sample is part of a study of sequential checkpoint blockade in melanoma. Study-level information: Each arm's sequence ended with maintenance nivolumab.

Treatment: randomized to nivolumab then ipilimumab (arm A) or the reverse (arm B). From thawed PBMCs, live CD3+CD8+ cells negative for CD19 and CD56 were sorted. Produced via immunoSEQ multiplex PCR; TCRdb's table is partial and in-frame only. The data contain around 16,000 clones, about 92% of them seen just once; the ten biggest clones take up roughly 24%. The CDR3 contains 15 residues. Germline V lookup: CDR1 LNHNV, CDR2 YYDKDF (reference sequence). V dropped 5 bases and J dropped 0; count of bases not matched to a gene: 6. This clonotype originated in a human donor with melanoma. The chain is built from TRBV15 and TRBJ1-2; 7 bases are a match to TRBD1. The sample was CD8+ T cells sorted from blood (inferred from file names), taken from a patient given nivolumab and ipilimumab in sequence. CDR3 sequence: CATSEDRVANYGYTF. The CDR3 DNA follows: TGTGCCACCAGCGAAGACAGGGTCGCTAACTATGGCTACACCTTC.